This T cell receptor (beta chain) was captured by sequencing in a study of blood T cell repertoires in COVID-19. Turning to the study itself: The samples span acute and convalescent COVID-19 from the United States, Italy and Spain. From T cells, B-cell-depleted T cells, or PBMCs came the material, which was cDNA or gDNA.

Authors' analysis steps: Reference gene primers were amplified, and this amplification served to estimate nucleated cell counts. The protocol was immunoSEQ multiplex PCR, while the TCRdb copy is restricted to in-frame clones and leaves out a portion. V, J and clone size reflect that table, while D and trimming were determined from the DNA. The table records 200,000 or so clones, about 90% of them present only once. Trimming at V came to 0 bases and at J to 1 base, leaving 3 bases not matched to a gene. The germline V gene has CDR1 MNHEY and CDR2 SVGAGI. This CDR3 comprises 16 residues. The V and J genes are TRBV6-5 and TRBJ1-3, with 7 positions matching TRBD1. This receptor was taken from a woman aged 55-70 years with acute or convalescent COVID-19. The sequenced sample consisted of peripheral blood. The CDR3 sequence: CASSYSAGGSGNTIYF. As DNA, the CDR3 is TGTGCCAGCAGTTACTCGGCAGGGGGATCTGGAAACACCATATATTTT.